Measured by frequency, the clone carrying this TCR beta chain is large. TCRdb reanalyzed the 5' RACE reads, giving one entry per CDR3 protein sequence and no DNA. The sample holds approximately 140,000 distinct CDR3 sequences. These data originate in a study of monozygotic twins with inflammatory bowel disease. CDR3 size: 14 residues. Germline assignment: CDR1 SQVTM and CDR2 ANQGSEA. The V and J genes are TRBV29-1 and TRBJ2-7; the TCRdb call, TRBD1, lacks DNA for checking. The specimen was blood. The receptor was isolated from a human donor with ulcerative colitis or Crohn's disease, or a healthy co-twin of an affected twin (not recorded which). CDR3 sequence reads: CSVESGTANYEQYF.